This TCR beta chain was sequenced in a study of post-analysis software for immune sequencing data. Regarding the study as a whole: Five TRBV segments, including TRBV5-6, TRBV5-1 and TRBV20-1, were more frequent in patients than controls. F measure clustering grouped samples strongly by preparation batch.

Unique molecular identifiers were built into the TCR beta cDNA libraries. TCRdb re-derived calls from the PCR reads in MiXCR, one entry per CDR3 protein. The table lists 750,000 to 950,000 distinct CDR3 sequences, roughly half of them singletons. With respect to this clonotype: Its matching antigen is unknown.

This CDR3 region has 15 residues. Germline CDR1 is WSHSY and CDR2 is SAAADI. Trimming removed 2 bases from V and 1 base from J; junction bases left unmatched: 1. The clonotype was recovered from a girl between 10 and 17 years old with multiple sclerosis. V and J are TRBV10-2 and TRBJ2-3, with 9 bases lining up with TRBD2. Sequenced sample: blood. CDR3 loop: CASSERTSGTDTQYF. CDR3 DNA sequence: TGCGCCAGCAGTGAGAGGACTAGCGGCACAGATACGCAGTATTTT.